This T cell receptor (beta chain) emerged from a study of blood T cell repertoires in COVID-19. Study-level information: Samples representing acute and convalescent COVID-19 were sourced from the United States, Italy and Spain.

In the source study's methods: Amplifying reference gene primers gave estimates of nucleated cell counts. Method: immunoSEQ multiplex PCR; TCRdb's copy keeps in-frame clones and lacks some. V and J calls and clone size are copied from that table; D and trimming were computed from the DNA. The sample has some 38,000 clones, just under 75% seen once. Patients of the Seattle cohort, enrolled during active infection, were followed longitudinally. Sample: peripheral blood. The clonotype was recovered from a man between 65 and 85 years old with COVID-19, enrolled during active disease.

CDR3 amino acids: CASSYRQVFNYGYTF. CDR3 DNA: TGTGCCAGCAGTTACCGACAGGTTTTTAACTATGGCTACACCTTC. The genes are TRBV6-5 and TRBJ1-2; weak D call: TRBD1 (6 bases). This CDR3 spans 15 amino acids. V was cut by 2 bases and J by 1 base, with 11 bases left in between. The germline CDR1 and CDR2 sequences are MNHEY and SVGAGI.